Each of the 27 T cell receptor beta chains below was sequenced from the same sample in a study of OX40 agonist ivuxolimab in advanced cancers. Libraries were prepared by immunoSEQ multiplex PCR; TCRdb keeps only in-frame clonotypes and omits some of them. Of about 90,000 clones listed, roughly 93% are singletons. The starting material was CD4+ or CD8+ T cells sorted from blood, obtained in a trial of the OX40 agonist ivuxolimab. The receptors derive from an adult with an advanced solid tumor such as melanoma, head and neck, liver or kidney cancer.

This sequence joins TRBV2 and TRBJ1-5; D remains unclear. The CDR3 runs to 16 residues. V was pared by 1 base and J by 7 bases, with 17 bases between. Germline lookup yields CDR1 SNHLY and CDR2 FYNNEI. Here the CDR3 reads CASSEGPRGGKQPQHF. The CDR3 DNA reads TGTGCCAGCAGTGAAGGTCCTCGAGGCGGGAAGCAGCCCCAGCATTTT.

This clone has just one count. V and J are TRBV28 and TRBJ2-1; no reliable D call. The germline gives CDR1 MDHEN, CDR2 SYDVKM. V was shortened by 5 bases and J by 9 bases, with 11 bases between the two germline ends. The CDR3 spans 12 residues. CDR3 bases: TGTGCCAGCAGTATGCCGGTAGGTGAGCAGTTCTTC. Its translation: CASSMPVGEQFF.

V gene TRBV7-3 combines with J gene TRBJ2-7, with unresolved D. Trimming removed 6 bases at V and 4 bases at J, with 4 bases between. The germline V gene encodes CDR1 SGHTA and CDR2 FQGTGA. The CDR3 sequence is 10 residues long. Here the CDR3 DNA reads TGTGCCAGCAGTTCATACGAGCAGTACTTC. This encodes CASSSYEQYF.

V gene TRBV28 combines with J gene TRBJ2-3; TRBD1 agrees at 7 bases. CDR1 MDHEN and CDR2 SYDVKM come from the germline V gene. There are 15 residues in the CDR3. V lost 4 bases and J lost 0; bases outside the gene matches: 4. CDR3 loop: CASSSGTASTDTQYF. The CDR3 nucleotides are TGTGCCAGCAGTTCCGGGACAGCAAGCACAGATACGCAGTATTTT.

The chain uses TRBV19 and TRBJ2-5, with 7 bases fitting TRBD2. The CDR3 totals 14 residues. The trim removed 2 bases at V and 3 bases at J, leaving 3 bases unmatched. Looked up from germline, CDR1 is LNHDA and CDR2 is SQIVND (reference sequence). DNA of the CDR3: TGTGCCAGTAGTATATTGGGGGGGAAAGAGACCCAGTACTTC. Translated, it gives CASSILGGKETQYF.

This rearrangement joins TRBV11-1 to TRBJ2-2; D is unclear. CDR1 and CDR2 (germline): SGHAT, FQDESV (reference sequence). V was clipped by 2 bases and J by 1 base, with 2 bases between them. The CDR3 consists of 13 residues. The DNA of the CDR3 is TGTGCCAGCAGCTTAAGGAACACCGGGGAGCTGTTTTTT. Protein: CASSLRNTGELFF.

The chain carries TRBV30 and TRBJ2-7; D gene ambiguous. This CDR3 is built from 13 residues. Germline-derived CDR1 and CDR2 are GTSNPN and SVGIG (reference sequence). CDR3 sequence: CAAVSGGSYEQYF. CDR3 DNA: TGTGCGGCGGTCTCAGGTGGTTCCTACGAGCAGTACTTC.

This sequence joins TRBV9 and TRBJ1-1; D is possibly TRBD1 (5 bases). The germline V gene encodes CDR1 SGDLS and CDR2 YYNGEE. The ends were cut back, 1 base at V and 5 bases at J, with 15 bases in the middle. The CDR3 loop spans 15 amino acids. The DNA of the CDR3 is TGTGCCAGCAGCGTAAGATCCCCGGGGCGGACTGAAGCTTTCTTT. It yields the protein CASSVRSPGRTEAFF.

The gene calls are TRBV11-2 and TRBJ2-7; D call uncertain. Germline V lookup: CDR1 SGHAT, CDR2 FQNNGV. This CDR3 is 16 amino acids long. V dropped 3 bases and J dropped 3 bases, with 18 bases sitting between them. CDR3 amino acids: CASSFMLSTLGYEQYF. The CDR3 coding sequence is TGTGCCAGCAGCTTTATGCTCTCAACCCTGGGCTACGAGCAGTACTTC.

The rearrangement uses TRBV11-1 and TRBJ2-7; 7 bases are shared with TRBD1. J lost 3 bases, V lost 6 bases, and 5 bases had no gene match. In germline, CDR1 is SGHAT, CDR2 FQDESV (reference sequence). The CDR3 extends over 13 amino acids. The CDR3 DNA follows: TGTGCCAGCAGTAGGGACAGACACTACGAGCAGTACTTC. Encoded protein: CASSRDRHYEQYF.

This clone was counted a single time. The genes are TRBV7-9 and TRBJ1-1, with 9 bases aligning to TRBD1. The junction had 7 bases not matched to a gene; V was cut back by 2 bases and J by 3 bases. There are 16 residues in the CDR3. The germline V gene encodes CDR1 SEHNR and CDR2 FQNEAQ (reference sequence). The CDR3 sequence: CASSLMGQGGDTEAFF. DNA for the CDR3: TGTGCCAGCAGCTTAATGGGACAGGGAGGGGACACTGAAGCTTTCTTT.

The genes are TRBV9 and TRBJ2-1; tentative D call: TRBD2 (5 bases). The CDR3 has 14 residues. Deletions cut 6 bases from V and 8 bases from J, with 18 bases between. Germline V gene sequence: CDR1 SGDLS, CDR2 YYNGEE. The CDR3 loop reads CASTLGGDSDEQFF. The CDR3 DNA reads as TGTGCCAGCACGTTAGGAGGAGATTCCGATGAGCAGTTCTTC. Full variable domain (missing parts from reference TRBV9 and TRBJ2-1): DSGVTQTPKHLITATGQRVTLRCSPRSGDLSVYWYQQSLDQGLQFLIQYYNGEERAKGNILERFSAQQFPDLHSELNLSSLELGDSALYFCASTLGGDSDEQFFGPGTRLTVL.

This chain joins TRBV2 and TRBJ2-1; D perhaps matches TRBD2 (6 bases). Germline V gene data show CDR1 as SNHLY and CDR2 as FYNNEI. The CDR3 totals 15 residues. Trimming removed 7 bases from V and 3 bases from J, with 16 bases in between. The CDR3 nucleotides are TGTGCCAGCACCCGAGAATTGGGACTCTACAATGAGCAGTTCTTC. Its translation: CASTRELGLYNEQFF.

The CDR3 spells CASRSGALRGETQYF. CDR3 DNA: TGTGCCAGCAGATCAGGGGCCCTCAGGGGGGAGACCCAGTACTTC. The J gene is TRBJ2-5, the V gene TRBV5-5; TRBD1 aligns across 7 bases. The germline CDR1 and CDR2 sequences are SGHKS and YYEKEE (reference sequence). The trim removed 5 bases at V and 5 bases at J, leaving 12 bases unmatched. This CDR3 region has 15 residues.

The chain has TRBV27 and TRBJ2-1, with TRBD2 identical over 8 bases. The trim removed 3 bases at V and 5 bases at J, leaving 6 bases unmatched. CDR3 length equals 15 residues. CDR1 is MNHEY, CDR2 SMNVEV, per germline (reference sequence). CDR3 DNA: TGTGCCAGCAGTTTGAGACTAGCGTCGAACAATGAGCAGTTCTTC. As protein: CASSLRLASNNEQFF.

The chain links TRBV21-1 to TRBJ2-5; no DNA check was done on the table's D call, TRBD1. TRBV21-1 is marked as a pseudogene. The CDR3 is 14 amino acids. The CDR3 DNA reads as TGTGCCAGCAGCAAAGGGCAACACCCCCCGACCCAGTACTTC. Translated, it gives CASSKGQHPPTQYF.

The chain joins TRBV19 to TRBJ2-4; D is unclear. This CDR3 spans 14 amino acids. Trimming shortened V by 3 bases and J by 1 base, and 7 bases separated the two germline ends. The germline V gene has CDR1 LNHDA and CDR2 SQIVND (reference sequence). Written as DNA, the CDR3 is TGTGCCAGTAGTATGAGTGGGGCCAAAAACATTCAGTACTTC. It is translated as CASSMSGAKNIQYF.

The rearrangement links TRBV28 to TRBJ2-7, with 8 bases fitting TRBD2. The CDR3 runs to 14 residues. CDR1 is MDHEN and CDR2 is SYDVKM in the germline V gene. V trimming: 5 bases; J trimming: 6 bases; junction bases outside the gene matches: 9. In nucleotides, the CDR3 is TGTGCCAGCAGTAGCAGCGGGAGTTTTCGCGAGCAGTACTTC. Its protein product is CASSSSGSFREQYF. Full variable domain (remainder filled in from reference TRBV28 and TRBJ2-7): DVKVTQSSRYLVKRTGEKVFLECVQDMDHENMFWYRQDPGLGLRLIYFSYDVKMKEKGDIPEGYSVSREKKERFSLILESASTNQTSMYLCASSSSGSFREQYFGPGTRLTVT.

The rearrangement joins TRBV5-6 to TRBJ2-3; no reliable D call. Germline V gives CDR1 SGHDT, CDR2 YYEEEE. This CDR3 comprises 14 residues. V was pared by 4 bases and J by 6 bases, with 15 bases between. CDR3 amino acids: CASSPYPGSDTQYF. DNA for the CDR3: TGTGCCAGCAGCCCATATCCAGGTTCCGATACGCAGTATTTT.

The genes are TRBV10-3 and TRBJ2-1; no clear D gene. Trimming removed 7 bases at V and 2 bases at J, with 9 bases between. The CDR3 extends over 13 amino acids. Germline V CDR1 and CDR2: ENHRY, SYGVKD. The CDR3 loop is CAIKGSAYNEQFF. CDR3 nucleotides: TGTGCCATCAAGGGATCAGCCTACAATGAGCAGTTCTTC.

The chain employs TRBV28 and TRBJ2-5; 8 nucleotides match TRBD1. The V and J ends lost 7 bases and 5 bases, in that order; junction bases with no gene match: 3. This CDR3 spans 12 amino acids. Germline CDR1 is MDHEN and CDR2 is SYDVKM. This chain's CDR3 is CASTGQVETQYF. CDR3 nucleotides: TGTGCCAGCACGGGACAGGTCGAGACCCAGTACTTC.

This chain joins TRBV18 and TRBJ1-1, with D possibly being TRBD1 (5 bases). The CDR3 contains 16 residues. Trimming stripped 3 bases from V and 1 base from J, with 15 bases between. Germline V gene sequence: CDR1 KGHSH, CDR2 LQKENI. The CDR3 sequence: CASSPSGAVGNTEAFF. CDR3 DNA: TGTGCCAGCTCACCCTCCGGGGCTGTAGGGAACACTGAAGCTTTCTTT.

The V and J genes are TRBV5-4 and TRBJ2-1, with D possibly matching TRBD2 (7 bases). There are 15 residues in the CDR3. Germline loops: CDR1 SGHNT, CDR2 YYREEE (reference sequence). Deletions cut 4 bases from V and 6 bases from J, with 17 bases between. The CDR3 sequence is CASSRRGRASNEQFF. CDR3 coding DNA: TGTGCCAGCAGCCGGAGGGGGAGGGCCTCCAATGAGCAGTTCTTC. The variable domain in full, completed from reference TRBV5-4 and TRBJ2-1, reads ETGVTQSPTHLIKTRGQQVTLRCSSQSGHNTVSWYQQALGQGPQFIFQYYREEENGRGNFPPRFSGLQFPNYSSELNVNALELDDSALYLCASSRRGRASNEQFFGPGTRLTVL.

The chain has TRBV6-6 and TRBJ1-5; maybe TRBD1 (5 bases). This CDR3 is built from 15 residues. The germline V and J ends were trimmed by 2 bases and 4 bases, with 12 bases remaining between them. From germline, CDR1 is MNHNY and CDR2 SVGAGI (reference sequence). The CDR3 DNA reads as TGTGCCAGCAGTTACGATCAGGGCGCGAATCAGCCCCAGCATTTT. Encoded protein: CASSYDQGANQPQHF.

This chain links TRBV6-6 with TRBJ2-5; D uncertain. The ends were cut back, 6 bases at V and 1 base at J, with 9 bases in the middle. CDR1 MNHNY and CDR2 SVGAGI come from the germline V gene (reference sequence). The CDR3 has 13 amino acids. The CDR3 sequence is CASSANSQETQYF. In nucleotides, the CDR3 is TGTGCCAGCAGCGCGAATAGCCAAGAGACCCAGTACTTC.

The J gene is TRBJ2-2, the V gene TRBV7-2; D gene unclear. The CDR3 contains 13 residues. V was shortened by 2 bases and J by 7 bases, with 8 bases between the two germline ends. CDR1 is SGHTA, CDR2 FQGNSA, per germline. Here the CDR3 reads CASSLRIDGELFF. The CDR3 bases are TGTGCCAGCAGCTTAAGAATAGACGGGGAGCTGTTTTTT.

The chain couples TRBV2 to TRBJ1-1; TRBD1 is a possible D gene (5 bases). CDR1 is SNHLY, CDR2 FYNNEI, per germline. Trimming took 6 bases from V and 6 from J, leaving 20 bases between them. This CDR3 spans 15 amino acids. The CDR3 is CASRVQVRAPSEAFF. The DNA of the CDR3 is TGTGCCAGCAGAGTACAGGTTAGAGCCCCCTCTGAAGCTTTCTTT.